These T cell receptor beta chains were read from a single sample in a study of blood T cell repertoires in COVID-19. Assay used: immunoSEQ multiplex PCR; TCRdb lists only in-frame clones, some missing. Altogether about 400,000 clones are present, roughly 87% being singletons, with the ten largest covering approximately 2%. Input material: PBMCs or T cells enriched from blood (not recorded which). All receptors come from a woman between 35 and 50 years old with acute COVID-19. CDR3s include the opening cysteine and the closing phenylalanine or tryptophan. The D gene is left open where the match is weak. Some rows have no size entry. The others give once, few or many, or a class for an expanded clone.

J	V	length	size	D	DNA	CDR3
TRBJ1-3	TRBV11-2	14	once	NA	TGTGCCAGCAGCCGCGACAGCTCTGGAAACACCATATATTTT	CASSRDSSGNTIYF
TRBJ2-1	TRBV2	15	NA	TRBD1	TGTGCCAGCAGGGCCCGGACAGGAGGTTACAATGAGCAGTTCTTC	CASRARTGGYNEQFF
TRBJ1-2	TRBV18	15	NA	TRBD1	TGTGCCAGCTCACCACCGGGGACAGCGGGGGGAGGCTACACCTTC	CASSPPGTAGGGYTF
TRBJ2-7	TRBV4-1	14	NA	TRBD1	TGCGCCAGCAGCCCACAACAGGGGGCGCTGGAGCAGTACTTC	CASSPQQGALEQYF
TRBJ1-5	TRBV9	14	NA	TRBD1	TGTGCCAGCAGCGCCTCCGGACAGGCTCAGCCCCAGCATTTT	CASSASGQAQPQHF
TRBJ1-4	TRBV5-8	16	once	TRBD1	TGTGCCAGCAGCTTGGGTAGGGGGCCCACTAATGAAAAACTGTTTTTT	CASSLGRGPTNEKLFF
TRBJ2-7	TRBV30	14	once	NA	TGTGCCTGGAGTGTATCCGCAGGGATAAACGAGCAGTACTTC	CAWSVSAGINEQYF
TRBJ2-3	TRBV5-1	16	once	NA	TGCGCCAGCAGCGCAAGACCGGCGACAAACACAGATACGCAGTATTTT	CASSARPATNTDTQYF
TRBJ1-2	TRBV7-9	15	NA	NA	TGTGCCAGCAGCCCTAGCCGGCTCGGGGGGATTGGCTACACCTTC	CASSPSRLGGIGYTF
TRBJ2-7	TRBV10-3	15	NA	TRBD1	TGTGCCATCAGACTCGGACAGGGGGCGTCCTACGAGCAGTACTTC	CAIRLGQGASYEQYF
TRBJ1-4	TRBV7-9	15	NA	NA	TGTGCCAGCAGCTTCATCCAGGGTGTCACTGAAAAACTGTTTTTT	CASSFIQGVTEKLFF
TRBJ1-5	TRBV10-2	15	NA	TRBD1	TGCGCCAGCAGTGATGGGGACAGGGTCTATCAGCCCCAGCATTTT	CASSDGDRVYQPQHF
TRBJ1-5	TRBV2	14	NA	NA	TGTGCCAGCAGTGCACGACAGATAAATCAGCCCCAGCATTTT	CASSARQINQPQHF
TRBJ1-2	TRBV4-2	12	NA	NA	TGTGCCAGCAGCCAGCTCGAGCTTGGCTACACCTTC	CASSQLELGYTF
TRBJ2-7	TRBV10-2	15	NA	NA	TGCGCCAGCAGTGATCCACACAGGGCAACGGGGGAGCAGTACTTC	CASSDPHRATGEQYF